The T cell receptor (beta chain) under discussion was sequenced for a study of shared clonotypes between healthy human individuals. With respect to this clone: At the DNA level, this CDR3 is encoded by other sequences in the same sample as well.

Positively selected for CCR7, the CD45RO-negative cells used as naive CD8 cells excluded terminally differentiated effector memory CD45RA+ cells. Measured with immunoSEQ multiplex PCR; TCRdb has only the in-frame clones, and not every one. In the table there are about 2.1 million clones, more than 85% of which are singletons. Germline V gene sequence: CDR1 SEHNR, CDR2 FQNEAQ (reference sequence). The CDR3 is made up of 13 amino acids. The trim removed 5 bases at V and 4 bases at J, leaving 3 bases unmatched. The chain links TRBV7-9 to TRBJ2-7, with TRBD1 matching 9 bases. The receptor was isolated from a man aged 18 to 29 in good health. Some clones in this sample may be carry-over from other donors' samples. Sample: naive CD8+ T cells from PBMCs. The CDR3 is CASSPGQGYEQYF. The CDR3 bases are TGTGCCAGCAGCCCGGGACAGGGATACGAGCAGTACTTC.